This entry lists 13 T cell receptor beta chains sequenced from one sample in a study of T-cell memory formation after mild COVID-19. TCRdb fed the 5' RACE reads into MiXCR, producing one record per CDR3 protein. This sample has around 370,000 distinct CDR3 sequences; about 21% occur once, and the top ten carry approximately 13%. What was sequenced was PBMCs or a T cell subset sorted from them (not recorded which). The receptors here all came from an adult woman who had mild COVID-19 (a few samples of this study predate the infection). Cell type and time point are not known.

This clonotype has a handful of counts. J is TRBJ2-1 and V is TRBV19, with TRBD2 matching 9 bases. Per the germline V gene, CDR1 is LNHDA and CDR2 is SQIVND (reference sequence). This CDR3 comprises 16 residues. With V trimmed by 5 bases and J by 6 bases, 11 bases remained unmatched. The CDR3 DNA is TGTGCCAGTAGTGACTCGGATAGCGGGGGCTTCAATGAGCAGTTCTTC. Translation: CASSDSDSGGFNEQFF.

This clonotype was observed a few times. Because the CDR3's place on the DNA is in doubt, the DNA is left out and the CDR3 is given as listed by TCRdb. The chain links TRBV7-2 to TRBJ2-5; the listed D gene, TRBD2, was not tested against the DNA. CDR1 and CDR2 from the germline V gene are SGHTA and FQGNSA. Including both end residues, the CDR3 is 15 amino acids long. CDR3 region: CASSLFLSGGETQYF.

This clonotype came up a few times. The chain has TRBV5-1 and TRBJ2-1; D uncertain. Trimming cost V 2 bases and J 2 bases, with 8 bases left between them. Germline CDR1 reads SGHRS; CDR2 reads YFSETQ. CDR3 length: 14 amino acids. CDR3 residues: CASSLGITYNEQFF. CDR3 coding DNA: TGCGCCAGCAGCTTAGGTATTACCTACAATGAGCAGTTCTTC.

This clonotype has only a few counts. The CDR3 is CASSTGQGGETQYF. CDR3 bases: TGTGCCAGCAGCACGGGACAGGGCGGGGAGACCCAGTACTTC. The genes are TRBV7-9 and TRBJ2-5; 9 bases are shared with TRBD1. This CDR3 has 14 amino acids. J lost 5 bases, V lost 5 bases, and 6 bases had no gene match. Germline V gene data show CDR1 as SEHNR and CDR2 as FQNEAQ (reference sequence).

In its sample, this clonotype was seen a few times. The CDR3 region is CASSARVTGELFF. The CDR3 DNA follows: TGTGCCAGCAGCGCCAGGGTCACCGGGGAGCTGTTTTTT. J is TRBJ2-2 and V is TRBV9; TRBD1 might be the D (5 bases). Deletions cut 3 bases from V and 4 bases from J, with 7 bases between. Germline V gene sequence: CDR1 SGDLS, CDR2 YYNGEE. This CDR3 has 13 residues.

In its sample, this clonotype was seen a few times. The chain has TRBV7-8 and TRBJ1-4; no clear D. The CDR3 runs 16 residues. V was shortened by 0 bases and J by 4 bases, with 12 bases between the two germline ends. Germline CDR1 SGHVS, CDR2 FQNEAQ. The DNA of the CDR3 is TGTGCCAGCAGCTTAGCGCCTGATGATGTTAATGAAAAACTGTTTTTT. This encodes CASSLAPDDVNEKLFF. The full variable domain, completed using reference TRBV7-8 and TRBJ1-4, is GAGVSQSPRYKVAKRGQDVALRCDPISGHVSLFWYQQALGQGPEFLTYFQNEAQLDKSGLPSDRFFAERPEGSVSTLKIQRTQQEDSAVYLCASSLAPDDVNEKLFFGSGTQLSVL.

This clonotype was recorded many times. The V gene is TRBV12-3 or TRBV12-4, the J gene TRBJ1-1; TRBD1 might be the D (5 bases). This CDR3 is built from 12 residues. V was cut by 6 bases and J by 8 bases, with 13 bases left in between. CDR3 in DNA: TGTGCCAGCAGACCCGGACAACGGGAAGCTTTCTTT. It codes for CASRPGQREAFF.

This clonotype was counted between two and nine times. The genes are TRBV27 and TRBJ2-7; D perhaps matches TRBD1 (5 bases). From germline, CDR1 is MNHEY and CDR2 SMNVEV (reference sequence). The V gene lost 3 bases and the J gene lost 5 bases, with 11 bases spanning the gap. The CDR3 is 13 amino acids. This CDR3 is CASSFTFRDEQYF. The CDR3 nucleotides are TGTGCCAGCAGTTTCACTTTCAGGGACGAGCAGTACTTC.

This clonotype came up a few times. The chain joins TRBV9 to TRBJ2-3; 8 positions agree with TRBD2. Trimming took 4 bases from V and 2 from J; bases not matched to a gene: 9. Germline V lookup: CDR1 SGDLS, CDR2 YYNGEE. This CDR3 comprises 16 residues. The DNA of the CDR3 is TGTGCCAGCAGCCCGAGCGGGAGTAGTAACACAGATACGCAGTATTTT. Its protein product is CASSPSGSSNTDTQYF.

The table lists this clonotype with many counts. The chain couples TRBV4-2 to TRBJ1-4; 9 bases agree with TRBD1. The CDR3 sequence is 16 residues long. CDR1 is LGHNA, CDR2 YNFKEQ, per germline. After removal of 4 bases from V and 8 bases from J, the junction contained 11 bases not matched to a gene. The CDR3, as DNA: TGTGCCAGCAGCCGGGACAGGGAGTCCCGGGGGGAAAAACTGTTTTTT. Residues: CASSRDRESRGEKLFF.

A few counts support this clonotype. The chain carries TRBV9 and TRBJ1-2; D unresolved. With 3 bases removed from V and 6 bases from J, the gap between germline ends came to 18 bases. The germline gives CDR1 SGDLS, CDR2 YYNGEE. This CDR3 spans 15 amino acids. This chain's CDR3 is CASSGIGRTGHGYTF. CDR3 bases: TGTGCCAGCAGCGGTATTGGCCGCACCGGACATGGCTACACCTTC.

This clonotype was observed a few times. This CDR3 reads CASSPVGFSTSYEQYF. The CDR3, as DNA: TGTGCCAGCAGCCCCGTGGGTTTCTCAACATCCTACGAGCAGTACTTC. V gene TRBV7-9 combines with J gene TRBJ2-7; D is undetermined. Germline CDR1 reads SEHNR; CDR2 reads FQNEAQ (reference sequence). V gave up 5 bases and J gave up 1 base, with 18 bases separating them. The CDR3 sequence is 16 residues long.

Turning to this clonotype: The junction departs from the called germline gene at one end, perhaps through a read error. The V gene is TRBV20-1, the J gene TRBJ2-7, with TRBD2 identical over 11 bases. The germline gives CDR1 DFQATT, CDR2 SNEGSKA (reference sequence). The CDR3 extends over 15 amino acids. The CDR3 is CSARVSGRGSYEQYF. In DNA, the CDR3 is TGCAGTGCGAGAGTTAGCGGGAGGGGGTCCTACGAGCAGTACTTC.